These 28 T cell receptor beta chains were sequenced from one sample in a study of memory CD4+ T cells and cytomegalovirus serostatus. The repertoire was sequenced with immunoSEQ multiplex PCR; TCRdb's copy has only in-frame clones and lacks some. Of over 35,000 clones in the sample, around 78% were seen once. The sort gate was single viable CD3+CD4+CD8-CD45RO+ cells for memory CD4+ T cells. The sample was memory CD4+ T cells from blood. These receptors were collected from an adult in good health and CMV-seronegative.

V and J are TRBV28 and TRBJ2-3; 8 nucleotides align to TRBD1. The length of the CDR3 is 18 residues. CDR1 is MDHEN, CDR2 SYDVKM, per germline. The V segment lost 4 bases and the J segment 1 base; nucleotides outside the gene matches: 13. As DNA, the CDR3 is TGTGCCAGCAGTTCCTACTGGACAGGGCAGGTCCGCACAGATACGCAGTATTTT. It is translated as CASSSYWTGQVRTDTQYF.

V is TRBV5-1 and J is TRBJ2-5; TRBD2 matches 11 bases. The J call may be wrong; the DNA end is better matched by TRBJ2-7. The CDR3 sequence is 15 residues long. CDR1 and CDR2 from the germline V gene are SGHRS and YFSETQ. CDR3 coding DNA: TGCGCCAGCAGCTCGACTAGCGGGGCTTCCTACGAGCAGTACTTC. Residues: CASSSTSGASYEQYF.

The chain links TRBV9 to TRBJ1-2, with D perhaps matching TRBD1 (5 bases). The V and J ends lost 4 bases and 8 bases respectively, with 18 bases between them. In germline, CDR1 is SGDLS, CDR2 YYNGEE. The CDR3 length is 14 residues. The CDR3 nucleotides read TGTGCCAGCAGCCCCCAGGGAAACAGTGAAGGCTACACCTTC. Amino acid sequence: CASSPQGNSEGYTF.

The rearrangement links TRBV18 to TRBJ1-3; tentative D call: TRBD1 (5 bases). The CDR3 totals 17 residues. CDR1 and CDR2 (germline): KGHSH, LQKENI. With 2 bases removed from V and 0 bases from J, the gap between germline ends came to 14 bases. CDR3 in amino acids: CASSPSRQSLSGNTIYF. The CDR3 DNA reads TGTGCCAGCTCACCATCCCGACAGTCCCTCTCTGGAAACACCATATATTTT.

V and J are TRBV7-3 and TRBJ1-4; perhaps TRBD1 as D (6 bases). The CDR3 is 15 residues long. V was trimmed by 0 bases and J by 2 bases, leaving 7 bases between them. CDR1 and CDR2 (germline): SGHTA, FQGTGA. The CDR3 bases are TGTGCCAGCAGCTTAACAAGGGGGACTAATGAAAAACTGTTTTTT. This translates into CASSLTRGTNEKLFF.

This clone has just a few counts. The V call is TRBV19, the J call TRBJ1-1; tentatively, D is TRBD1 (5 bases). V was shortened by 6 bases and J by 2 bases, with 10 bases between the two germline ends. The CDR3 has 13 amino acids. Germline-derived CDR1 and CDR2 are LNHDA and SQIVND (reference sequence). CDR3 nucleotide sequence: TGTGCCAGTAGGGGACTTTTAAACACTGAAGCTTTCTTT. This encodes CASRGLLNTEAFF.

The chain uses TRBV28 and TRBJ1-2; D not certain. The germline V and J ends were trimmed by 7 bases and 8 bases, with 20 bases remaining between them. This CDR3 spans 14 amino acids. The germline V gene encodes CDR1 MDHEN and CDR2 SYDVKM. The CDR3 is CASKRPLSSGGYTF. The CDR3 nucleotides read TGTGCCAGCAAAAGGCCACTCAGCTCTGGGGGCTACACCTTC.

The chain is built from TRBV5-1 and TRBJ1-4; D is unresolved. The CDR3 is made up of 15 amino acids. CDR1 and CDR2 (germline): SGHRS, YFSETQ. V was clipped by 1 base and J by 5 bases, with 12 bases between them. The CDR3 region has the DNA TGCGCCAGCAGCTTGAACTCAGGTGTAAATGAAAAACTGTTTTTT. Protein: CASSLNSGVNEKLFF.

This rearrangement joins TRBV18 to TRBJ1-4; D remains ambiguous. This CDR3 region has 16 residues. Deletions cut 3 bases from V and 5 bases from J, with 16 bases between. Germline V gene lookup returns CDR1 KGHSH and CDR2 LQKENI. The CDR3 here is CASSPRERTTNEKLFF. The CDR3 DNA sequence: TGTGCCAGCTCACCTCGGGAGAGGACTACGAATGAAAAACTGTTTTTT.

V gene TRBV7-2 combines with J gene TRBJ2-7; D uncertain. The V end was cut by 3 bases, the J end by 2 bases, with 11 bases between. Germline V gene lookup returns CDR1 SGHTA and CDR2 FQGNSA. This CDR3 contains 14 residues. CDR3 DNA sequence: TGTGCCAGCAGCTTCGGGCCTACTACCTACGAGCAGTACTTC. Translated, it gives CASSFGPTTYEQYF. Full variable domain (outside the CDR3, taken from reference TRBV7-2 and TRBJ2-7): GAGVSQSPSNKVTEKGKDVELRCDPISGHTALYWYRQSLGQGLEFLIYFQGNSAPDKSGLPSDRFSAERTGGSVSTLTIQRTQQEDSAVYLCASSFGPTTYEQYFGPGTRLTVT.

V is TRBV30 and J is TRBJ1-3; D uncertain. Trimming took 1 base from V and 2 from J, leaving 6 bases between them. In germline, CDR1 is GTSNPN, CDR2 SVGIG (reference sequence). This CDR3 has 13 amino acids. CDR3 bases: TGTGCCTGGAGTGCAGCAACTGGAAACACCATATATTTT. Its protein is CAWSAATGNTIYF.

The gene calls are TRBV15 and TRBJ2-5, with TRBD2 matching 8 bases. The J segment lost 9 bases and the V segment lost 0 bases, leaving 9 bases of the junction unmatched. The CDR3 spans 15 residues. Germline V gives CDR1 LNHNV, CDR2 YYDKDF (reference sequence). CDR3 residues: CATSRDRAGGSSQYF. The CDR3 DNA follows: TGTGCCACCAGCAGAGATCGGGCGGGGGGCAGTTCCCAGTACTTC.

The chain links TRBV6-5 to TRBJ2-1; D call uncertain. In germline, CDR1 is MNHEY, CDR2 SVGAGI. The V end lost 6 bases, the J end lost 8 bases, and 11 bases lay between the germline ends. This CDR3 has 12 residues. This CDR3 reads CASSPRAHEQFF. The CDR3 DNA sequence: TGTGCCAGCAGCCCAAGGGCCCATGAGCAGTTCTTC.

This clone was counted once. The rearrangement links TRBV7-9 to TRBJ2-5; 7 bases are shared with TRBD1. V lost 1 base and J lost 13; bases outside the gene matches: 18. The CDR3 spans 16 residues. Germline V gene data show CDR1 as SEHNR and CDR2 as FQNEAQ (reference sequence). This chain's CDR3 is CASSLEGGRGSPLGYF. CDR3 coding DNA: TGTGCCAGCAGCTTAGAGGGCGGCAGGGGGTCGCCCCTGGGGTACTTC.

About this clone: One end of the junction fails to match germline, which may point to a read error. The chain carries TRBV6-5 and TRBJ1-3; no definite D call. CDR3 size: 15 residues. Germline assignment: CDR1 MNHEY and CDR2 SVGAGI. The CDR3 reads CASSYPLTSGNTIYF. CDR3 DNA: TGTGCCAGCAGTTACCCTCTAACCTCTGGAAACACCATATACTTT.

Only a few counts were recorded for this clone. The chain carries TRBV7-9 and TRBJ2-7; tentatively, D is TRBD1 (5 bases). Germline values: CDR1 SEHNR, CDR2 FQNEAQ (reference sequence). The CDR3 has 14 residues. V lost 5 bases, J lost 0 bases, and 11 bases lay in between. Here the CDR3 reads CASSRTRSSYEQYF. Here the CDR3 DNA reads TGTGCCAGCAGCAGGACACGATCCTCCTACGAGCAGTACTTC.

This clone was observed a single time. Here the CDR3 reads CASSYSSSTDTQYF. For the CDR3, the DNA is TGTGCCAGCAGTTACTCCTCAAGCACAGATACGCAGTATTTT. The rearrangement joins TRBV6-6 to TRBJ2-3; D is undetermined. CDR1 and CDR2 (germline): MNHNY, SVGAGI (reference sequence). V was clipped by 0 bases and J by 0 bases, with 4 bases between them. The CDR3 runs to 14 residues.

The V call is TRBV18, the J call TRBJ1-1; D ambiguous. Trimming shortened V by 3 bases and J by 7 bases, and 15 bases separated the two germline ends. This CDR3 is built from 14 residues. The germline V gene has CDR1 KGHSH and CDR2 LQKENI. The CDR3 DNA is TGTGCCAGCTCACCTTCTCGGGCAATCAGTGAAGCTTTCTTT. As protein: CASSPSRAISEAFF.

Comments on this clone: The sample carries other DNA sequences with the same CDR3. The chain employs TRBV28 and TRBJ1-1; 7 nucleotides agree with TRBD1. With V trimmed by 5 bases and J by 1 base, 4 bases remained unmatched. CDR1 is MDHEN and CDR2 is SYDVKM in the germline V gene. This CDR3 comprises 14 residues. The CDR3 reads CASSLRQGNTEAFF. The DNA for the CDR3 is TGTGCCAGCAGTCTCCGACAGGGGAACACTGAAGCTTTCTTT.

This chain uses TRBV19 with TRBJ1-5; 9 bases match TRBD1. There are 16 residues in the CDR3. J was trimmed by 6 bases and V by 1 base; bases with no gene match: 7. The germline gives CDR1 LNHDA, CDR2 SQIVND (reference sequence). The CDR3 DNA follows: TGTGCCAGTAGTATAGGGGGGACAGGGATTGGTCAGCCCCAGCATTTT. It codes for CASSIGGTGIGQPQHF.

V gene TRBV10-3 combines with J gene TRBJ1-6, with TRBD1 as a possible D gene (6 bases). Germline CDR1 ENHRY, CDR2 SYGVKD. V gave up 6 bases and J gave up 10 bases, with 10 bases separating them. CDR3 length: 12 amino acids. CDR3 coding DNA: TGTGCCATCAGCGGAGACAGGTCACCCCTCCACTTT. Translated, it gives CAISGDRSPLHF.

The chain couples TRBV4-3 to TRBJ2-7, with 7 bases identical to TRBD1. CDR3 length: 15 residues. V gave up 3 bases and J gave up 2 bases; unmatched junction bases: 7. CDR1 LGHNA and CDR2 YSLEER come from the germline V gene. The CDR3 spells CASSQRGGAPYEQYF. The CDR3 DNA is TGCGCCAGCAGCCAGAGAGGGGGCGCCCCCTACGAGCAGTACTTC.

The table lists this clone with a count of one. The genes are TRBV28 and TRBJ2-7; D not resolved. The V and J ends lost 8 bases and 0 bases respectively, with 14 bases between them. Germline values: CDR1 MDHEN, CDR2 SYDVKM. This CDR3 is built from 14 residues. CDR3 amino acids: CASHPAPPSYEQYF. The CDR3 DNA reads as TGTGCCAGCCACCCGGCACCTCCCTCCTACGAGCAGTACTTC.

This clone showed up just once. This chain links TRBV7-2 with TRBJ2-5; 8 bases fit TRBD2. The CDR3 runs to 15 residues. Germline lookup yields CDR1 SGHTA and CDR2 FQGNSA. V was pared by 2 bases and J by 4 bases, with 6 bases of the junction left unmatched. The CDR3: CASSLFAGGRETQYF. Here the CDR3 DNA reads TGTGCCAGCAGCTTATTTGCGGGGGGACGAGAGACCCAGTACTTC.

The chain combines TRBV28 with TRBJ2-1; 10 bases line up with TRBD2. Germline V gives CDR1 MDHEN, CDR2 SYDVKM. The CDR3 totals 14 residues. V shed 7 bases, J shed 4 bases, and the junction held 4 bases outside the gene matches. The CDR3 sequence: CASITSGAYNEQFF. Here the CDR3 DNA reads TGTGCCAGCATTACTAGCGGGGCGTACAATGAGCAGTTCTTC.

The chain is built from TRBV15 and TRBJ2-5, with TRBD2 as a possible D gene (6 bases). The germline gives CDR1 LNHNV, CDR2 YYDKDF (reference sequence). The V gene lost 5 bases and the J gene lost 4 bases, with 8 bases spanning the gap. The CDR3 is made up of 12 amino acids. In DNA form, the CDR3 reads TGTGCCACCAGCGCGGGGATAGAGACCCAGTACTTC. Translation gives CATSAGIETQYF.

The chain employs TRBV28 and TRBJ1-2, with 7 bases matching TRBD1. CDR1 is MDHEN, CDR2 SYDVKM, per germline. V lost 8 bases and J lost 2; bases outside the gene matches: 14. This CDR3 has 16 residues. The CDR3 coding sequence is TGTGCCAGCGGGTCGGACAGGCCGCAGATCAACTATGGCTACACCTTC. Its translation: CASGSDRPQINYGYTF.

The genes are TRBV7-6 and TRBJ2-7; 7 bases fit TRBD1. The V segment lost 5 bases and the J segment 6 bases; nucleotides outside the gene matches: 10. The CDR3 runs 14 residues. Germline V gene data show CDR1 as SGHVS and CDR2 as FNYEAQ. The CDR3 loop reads CASSADRVGGEQYF. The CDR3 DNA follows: TGTGCCAGCAGCGCAGACAGGGTTGGGGGCGAGCAGTACTTC.